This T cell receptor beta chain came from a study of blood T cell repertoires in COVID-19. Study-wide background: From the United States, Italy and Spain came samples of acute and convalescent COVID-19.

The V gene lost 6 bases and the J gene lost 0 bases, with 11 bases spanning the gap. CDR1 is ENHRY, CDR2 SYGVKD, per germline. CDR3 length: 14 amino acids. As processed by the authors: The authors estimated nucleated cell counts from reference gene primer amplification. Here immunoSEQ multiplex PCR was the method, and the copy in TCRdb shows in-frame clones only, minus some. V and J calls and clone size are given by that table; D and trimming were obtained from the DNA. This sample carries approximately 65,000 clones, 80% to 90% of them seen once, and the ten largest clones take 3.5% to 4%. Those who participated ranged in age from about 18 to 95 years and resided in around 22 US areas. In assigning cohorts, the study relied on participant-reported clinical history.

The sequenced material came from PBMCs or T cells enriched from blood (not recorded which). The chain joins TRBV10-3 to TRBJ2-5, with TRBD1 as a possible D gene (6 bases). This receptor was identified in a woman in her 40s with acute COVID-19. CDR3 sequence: CAISTGQDQETQYF. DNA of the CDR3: TGTGCCATCAGCACGGGACAAGACCAAGAGACCCAGTACTTC.